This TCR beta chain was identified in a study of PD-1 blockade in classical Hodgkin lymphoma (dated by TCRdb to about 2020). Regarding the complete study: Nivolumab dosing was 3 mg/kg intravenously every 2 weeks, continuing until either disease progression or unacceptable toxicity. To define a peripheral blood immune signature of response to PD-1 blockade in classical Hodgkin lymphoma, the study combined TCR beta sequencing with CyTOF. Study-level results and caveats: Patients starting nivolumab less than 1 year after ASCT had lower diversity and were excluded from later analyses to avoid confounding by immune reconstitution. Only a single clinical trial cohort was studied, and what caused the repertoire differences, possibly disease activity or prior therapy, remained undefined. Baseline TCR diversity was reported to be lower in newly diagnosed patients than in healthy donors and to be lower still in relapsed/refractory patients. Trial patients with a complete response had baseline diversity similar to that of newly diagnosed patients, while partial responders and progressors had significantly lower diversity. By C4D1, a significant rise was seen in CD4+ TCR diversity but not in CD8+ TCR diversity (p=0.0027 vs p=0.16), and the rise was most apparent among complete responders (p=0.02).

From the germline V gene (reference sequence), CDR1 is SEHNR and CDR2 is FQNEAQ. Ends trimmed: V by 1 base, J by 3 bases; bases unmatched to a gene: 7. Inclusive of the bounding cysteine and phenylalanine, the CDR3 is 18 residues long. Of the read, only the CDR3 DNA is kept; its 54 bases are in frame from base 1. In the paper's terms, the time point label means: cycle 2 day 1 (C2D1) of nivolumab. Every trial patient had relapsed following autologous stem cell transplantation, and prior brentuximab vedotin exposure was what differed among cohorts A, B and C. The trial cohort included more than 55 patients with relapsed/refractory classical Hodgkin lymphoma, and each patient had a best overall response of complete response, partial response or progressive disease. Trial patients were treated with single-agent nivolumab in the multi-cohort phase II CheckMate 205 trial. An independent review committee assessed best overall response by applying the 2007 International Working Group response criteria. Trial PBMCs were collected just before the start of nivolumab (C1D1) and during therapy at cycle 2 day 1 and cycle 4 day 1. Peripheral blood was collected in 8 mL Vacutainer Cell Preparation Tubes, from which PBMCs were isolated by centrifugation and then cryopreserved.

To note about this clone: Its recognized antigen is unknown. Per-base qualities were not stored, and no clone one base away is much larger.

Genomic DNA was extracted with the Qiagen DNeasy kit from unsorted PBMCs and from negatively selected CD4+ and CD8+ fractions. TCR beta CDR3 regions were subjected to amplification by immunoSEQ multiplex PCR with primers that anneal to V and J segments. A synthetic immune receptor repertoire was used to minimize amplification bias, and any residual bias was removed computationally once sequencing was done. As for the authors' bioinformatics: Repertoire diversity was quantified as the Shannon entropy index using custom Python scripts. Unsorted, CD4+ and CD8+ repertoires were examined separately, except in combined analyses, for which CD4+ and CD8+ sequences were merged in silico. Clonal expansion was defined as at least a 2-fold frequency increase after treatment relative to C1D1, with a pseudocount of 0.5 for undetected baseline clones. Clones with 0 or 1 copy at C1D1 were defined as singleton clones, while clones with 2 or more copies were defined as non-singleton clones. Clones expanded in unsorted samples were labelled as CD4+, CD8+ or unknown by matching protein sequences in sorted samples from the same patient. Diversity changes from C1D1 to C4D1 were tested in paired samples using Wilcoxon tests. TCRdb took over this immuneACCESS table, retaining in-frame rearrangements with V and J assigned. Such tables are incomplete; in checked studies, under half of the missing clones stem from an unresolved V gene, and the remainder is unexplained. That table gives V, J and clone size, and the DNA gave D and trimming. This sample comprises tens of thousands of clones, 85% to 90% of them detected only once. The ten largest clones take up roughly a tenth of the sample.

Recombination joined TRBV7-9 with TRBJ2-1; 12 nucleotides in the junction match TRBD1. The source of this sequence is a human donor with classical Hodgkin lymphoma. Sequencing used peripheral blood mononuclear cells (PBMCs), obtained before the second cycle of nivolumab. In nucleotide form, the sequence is TGTGCCAGCAGCTTAGGGGCCGGGACAGGGGGCGACTACAATGAGCAGTTCTTC. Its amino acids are CASSLGAGTGGDYNEQFF.